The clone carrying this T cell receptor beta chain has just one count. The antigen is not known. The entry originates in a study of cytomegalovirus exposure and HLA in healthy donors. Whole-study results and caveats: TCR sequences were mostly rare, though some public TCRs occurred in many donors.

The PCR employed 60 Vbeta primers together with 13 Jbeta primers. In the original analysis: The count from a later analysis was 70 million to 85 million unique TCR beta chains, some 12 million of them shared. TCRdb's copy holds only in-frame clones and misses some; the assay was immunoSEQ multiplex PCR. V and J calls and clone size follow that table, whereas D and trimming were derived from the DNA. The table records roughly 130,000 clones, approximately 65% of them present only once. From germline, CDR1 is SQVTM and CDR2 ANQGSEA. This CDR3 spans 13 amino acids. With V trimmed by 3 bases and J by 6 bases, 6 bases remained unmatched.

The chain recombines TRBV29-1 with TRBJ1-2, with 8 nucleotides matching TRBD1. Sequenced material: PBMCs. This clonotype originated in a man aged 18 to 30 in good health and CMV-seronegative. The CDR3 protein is CSVEVATGDGYTF. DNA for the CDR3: TGCAGCGTTGAGGTGGCGACAGGGGATGGCTACACCTTC.